This T cell receptor (beta chain) was identified during a study of blood T cell repertoires in COVID-19. This table comes from immunoSEQ multiplex PCR, and its TCRdb copy is limited to in-frame clones, with some not included. This sample yields about 20,000 clones, of which more than 85% are seen a single time; roughly 7.3% belongs to the top ten. This clone has a handful of counts. The receptor's source is a man in his 70s with active COVID-19. Sequences were obtained from peripheral blood.

This CDR3 reads CASSEPTSGGANYNEQFF. As DNA, the CDR3 is TGTGCCAGCAGTGAGCCGACTAGCGGGGGGGCCAACTACAATGAGCAGTTCTTC. V is TRBV6-4 and J is TRBJ2-1; the match to TRBD2 covers 14 bases. Germline V CDR1 and CDR2: MRHNA, SNTAGT. V trimming: 3 bases; J trimming: 3 bases; junction bases outside the gene matches: 7. The CDR3 spans 18 residues.